This T cell receptor beta chain was profiled in a study of monozygotic twins with inflammatory bowel disease. Study-level results: By inverse Simpson index, TCRbeta diversity was lower in IBD patients than in healthy co-twins. Relative to healthy twins, IBD patients had fewer clonotypes in common with others, a gap that was especially apparent with disease activity.

CDR3 length: 15 amino acids. CDR1 SGDLS and CDR2 YYNGEE come from the germline V gene. TCRdb reprocessed the 5' RACE reads; each CDR3 protein has one entry and no DNA is given. The sample's table shows 300,000 to 350,000 distinct CDR3 sequences. Of note for this clonotype: Its antigen is not identified.

Sample: blood. This clonotype was sampled from a human donor with ulcerative colitis or Crohn's disease, or a healthy co-twin of an affected twin (not recorded which). The chain is built from TRBV9 and TRBJ2-3. The CDR3 is CASSPHQLATDTQYF. Complete variable domain (other parts from reference TRBV9 and TRBJ2-3): DSGVTQTPKHLITATGQRVTLRCSPRSGDLSVYWYQQSLDQGLQFLIQYYNGEERAKGNILERFSAQQFPDLHSELNLSSLELGDSALYFCASSPHQLATDTQYFGPGTRLTVL.